This T cell receptor (beta chain) was documented in a study of blood T cell repertoires in COVID-19. In the study overall: In each case, the material was cDNA or gDNA derived from T cells, B-cell-depleted T cells, or PBMCs.

In the authors' methods: Reference gene primer amplification gave nucleated cell count estimates. The method was immunoSEQ multiplex PCR; TCRdb's version includes in-frame clones alone and lacks a portion of them. The DNA was the basis for D and trimming; V, J and clone size are from that table. The repertoire has a few hundred thousand clones, about 85% of them found once; the top ten carry 2% to 3%. This clone was seen more than once but under ten times. The CDR3 has 13 residues. The V gene's germline CDR1 is LNHDA and CDR2 SQIVND (reference sequence). V shed 10 bases and J shed 4 bases, with 16 bases lying between them.

The source is a woman in her forties or fifties who had recovered from COVID-19. The sample comprised PBMCs or T cells enriched from blood (not recorded which). This sequence joins TRBV19 and TRBJ1-1; a weak D match, TRBD1 (6 bases). In nucleotides, the CDR3 is TGTGCCAAAAAGAGCCCCAGGGGCACTGAAGCTTTCTTT. Protein sequence: CAKKSPRGTEAFF.